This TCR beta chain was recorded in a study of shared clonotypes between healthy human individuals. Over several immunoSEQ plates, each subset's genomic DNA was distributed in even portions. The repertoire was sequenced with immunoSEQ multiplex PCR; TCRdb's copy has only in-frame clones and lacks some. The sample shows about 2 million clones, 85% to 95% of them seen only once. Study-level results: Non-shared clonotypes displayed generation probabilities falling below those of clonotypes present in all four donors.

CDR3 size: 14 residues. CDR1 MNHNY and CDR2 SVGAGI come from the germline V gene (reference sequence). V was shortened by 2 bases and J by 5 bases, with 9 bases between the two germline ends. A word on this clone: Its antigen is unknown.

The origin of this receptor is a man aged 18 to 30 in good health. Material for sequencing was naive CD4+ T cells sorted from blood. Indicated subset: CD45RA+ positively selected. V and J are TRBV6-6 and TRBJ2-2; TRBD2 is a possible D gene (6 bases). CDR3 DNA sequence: TGTGCCAGCAGTTACGCGGGATTGACCGGGGAGCTGTTTTTT. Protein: CASSYAGLTGELFF.